This TCR beta chain originates from a study of shared clonotypes between healthy human individuals. General study results and limits: Sampling covered nothing but blood. Tissue TCR repertoires likely differ from those found in blood.

It was across several immunoSEQ plates that each subset's genomic DNA was evenly split. Assay: immunoSEQ multiplex PCR; the TCRdb copy retains only in-frame clones and omits some. The table records 2 million or so clones, 85% to 95% of them present only once. This clone was seen only once. The antigen is not known. The V gene lost 4 bases and the J gene lost 5 bases, with 7 bases spanning the gap. The CDR3 length is 11 residues. Per the germline V gene, CDR1 is SQVTM and CDR2 is ANQGSEA. This TCR was sampled from a young man in good health. The V gene is TRBV29-1, the J gene TRBJ2-3, with D unclear. What was sequenced was naive CD4+ T cells sorted from blood. The sample's subset: CD45RA+ positively selected. CDR3: CSVVWVDTQYF. CDR3 coding DNA: TGCAGCGTTGTTTGGGTAGATACGCAGTATTTT.